This T cell receptor beta chain was obtained from a study of post-analysis software for immune sequencing data. Study-wide context: Relapsing-remitting, secondary progressive and progressive-relapsing forms of multiple sclerosis all featured among disease courses.

Findings and caveats of the study: Five or six TRBV segments, TRBV5-6, TRBV5-1 and TRBV20-1 among them, were found more frequent in patients than controls.

This clonotype was detected only once. The antigen is not known. A read error may be the cause here, since a much bigger clone is one base away. Trimming took 6 bases from V and 6 from J, leaving 19 bases between them. From germline, CDR1 is DFQATT and CDR2 SNEGSKA (reference sequence). This CDR3 comprises 14 residues. Every TCR beta cDNA library bore unique molecular identifiers. TCRdb re-derived calls from the PCR reads in MiXCR, one entry per CDR3 protein. The table has about 200,000 distinct CDR3 sequences, approximately 29% seen once. This clonotype was sampled from a girl aged 2 to 17 with multiple sclerosis. The V and J genes are TRBV20-1 and TRBJ2-3; a weak D match, TRBD2 (7 bases). The specimen sequenced was blood. The CDR3 sequence is CSAARRGLRDTQYF. CDR3 in DNA: TGCAGTGCCGCGCGGCGGGGGCTACGGGATACGCAGTATTTT.